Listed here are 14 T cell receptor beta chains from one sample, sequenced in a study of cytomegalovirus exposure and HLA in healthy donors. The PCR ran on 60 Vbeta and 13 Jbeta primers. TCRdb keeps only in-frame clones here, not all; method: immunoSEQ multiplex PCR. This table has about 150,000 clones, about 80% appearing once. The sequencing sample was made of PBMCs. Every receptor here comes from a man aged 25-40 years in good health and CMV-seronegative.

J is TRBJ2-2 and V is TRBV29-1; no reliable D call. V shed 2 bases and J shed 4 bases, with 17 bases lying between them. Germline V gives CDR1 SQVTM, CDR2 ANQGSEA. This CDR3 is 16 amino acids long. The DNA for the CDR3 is TGCAGCGTTGAACTAGGCGACTCACTATTCACCGGGGAGCTGTTTTTT. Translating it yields CSVELGDSLFTGELFF.

CDR3 sequence reads: CASSLELVDEQFF. The CDR3 DNA sequence: TGTGCCAGCAGCTTAGAACTAGTTGATGAGCAGTTCTTC. The chain combines TRBV7-2 with TRBJ2-1; D possibly corresponds to TRBD2 (5 bases). CDR3 length equals 13 residues. V lost 1 base to trimming and J lost 8 bases, with 9 bases between them. Germline-derived CDR1 and CDR2 are SGHTA and FQGNSA.

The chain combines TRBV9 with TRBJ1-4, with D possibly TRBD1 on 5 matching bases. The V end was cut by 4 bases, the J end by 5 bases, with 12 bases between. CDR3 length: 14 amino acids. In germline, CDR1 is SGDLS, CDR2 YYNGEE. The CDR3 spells CASSLTGGNEKLFF. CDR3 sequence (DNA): TGTGCCAGCAGCCTCACAGGTGGCAATGAAAAACTGTTTTTT.

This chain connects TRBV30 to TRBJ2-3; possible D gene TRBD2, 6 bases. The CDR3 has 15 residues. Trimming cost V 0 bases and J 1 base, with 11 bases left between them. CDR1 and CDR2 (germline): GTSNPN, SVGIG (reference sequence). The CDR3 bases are TGTGCCTGGAGTGTGGCTAGCGTTGGCACAGATACGCAGTATTTT. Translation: CAWSVASVGTDTQYF.

Here the CDR3 reads CASSADRANLYNEQFF. For the CDR3, the DNA is TGTGCCAGCAGTGCTGACAGGGCCAATCTCTACAATGAGCAGTTCTTC. The V call is TRBV27, the J call TRBJ2-1; 7 positions match TRBD1. Germline CDR1 and CDR2: MNHEY and SMNVEV (reference sequence). After removal of 5 bases from V and 3 bases from J, the junction contained 10 bases not matched to a gene. This CDR3 comprises 16 residues.

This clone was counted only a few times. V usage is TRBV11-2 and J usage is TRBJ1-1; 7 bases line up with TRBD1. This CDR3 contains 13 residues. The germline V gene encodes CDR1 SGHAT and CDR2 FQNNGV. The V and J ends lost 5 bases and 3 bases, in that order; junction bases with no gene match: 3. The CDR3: CASSLTGDTEAFF. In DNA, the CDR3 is TGTGCCAGCAGCCTAACAGGGGACACTGAAGCTTTCTTT.

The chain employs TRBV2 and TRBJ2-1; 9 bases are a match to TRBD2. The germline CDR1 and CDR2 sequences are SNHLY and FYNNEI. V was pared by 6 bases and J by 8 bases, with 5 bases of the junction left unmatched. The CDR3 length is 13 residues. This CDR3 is CASRVLAGDEQFF. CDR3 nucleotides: TGTGCCAGCAGAGTACTAGCGGGCGATGAGCAGTTCTTC.

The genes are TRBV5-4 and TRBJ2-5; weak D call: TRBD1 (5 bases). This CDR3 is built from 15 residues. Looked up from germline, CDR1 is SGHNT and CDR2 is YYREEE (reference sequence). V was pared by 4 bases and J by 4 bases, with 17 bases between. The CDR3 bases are TGTGCCAGCAGCCTTAGCTATCAGGGCCGAGAGACCCAGTACTTC. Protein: CASSLSYQGRETQYF.

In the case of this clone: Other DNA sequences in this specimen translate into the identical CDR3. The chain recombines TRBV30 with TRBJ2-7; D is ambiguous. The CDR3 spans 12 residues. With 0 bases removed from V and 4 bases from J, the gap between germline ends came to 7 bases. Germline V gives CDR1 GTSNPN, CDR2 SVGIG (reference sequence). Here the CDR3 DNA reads TGTGCCTGGAGTGTATCCGGTTACGAGCAGTACTTC. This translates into CAWSVSGYEQYF.

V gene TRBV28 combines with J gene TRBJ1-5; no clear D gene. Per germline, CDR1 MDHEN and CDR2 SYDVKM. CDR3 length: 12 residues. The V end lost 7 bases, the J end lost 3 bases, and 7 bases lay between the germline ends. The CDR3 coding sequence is TGTGCCAGCACCCTCCCCAATCAGCCCCAGCATTTT. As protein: CASTLPNQPQHF.

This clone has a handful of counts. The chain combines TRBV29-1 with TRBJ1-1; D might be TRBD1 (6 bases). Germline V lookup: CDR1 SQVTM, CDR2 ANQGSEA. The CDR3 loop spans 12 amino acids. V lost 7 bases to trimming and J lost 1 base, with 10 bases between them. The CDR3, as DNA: TGCAGCGGCGGACAGAAGAACACTGAAGCTTTCTTT. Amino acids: CSGGQKNTEAFF.

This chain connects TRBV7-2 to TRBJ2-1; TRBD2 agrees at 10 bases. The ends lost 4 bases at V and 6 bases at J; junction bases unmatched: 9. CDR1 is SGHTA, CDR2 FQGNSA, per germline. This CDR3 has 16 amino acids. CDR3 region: CASSSQSGRVRNEQFF. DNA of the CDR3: TGTGCCAGCAGCTCTCAGAGCGGGAGGGTTCGCAATGAGCAGTTCTTC.

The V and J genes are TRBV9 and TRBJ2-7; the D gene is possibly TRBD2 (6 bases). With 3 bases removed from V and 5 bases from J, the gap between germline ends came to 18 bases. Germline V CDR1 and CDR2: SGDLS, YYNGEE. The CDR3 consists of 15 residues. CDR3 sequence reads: CASSASGGPSHEQYF. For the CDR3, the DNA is TGTGCCAGCAGCGCCTCCGGAGGGCCCTCACACGAGCAGTACTTC.

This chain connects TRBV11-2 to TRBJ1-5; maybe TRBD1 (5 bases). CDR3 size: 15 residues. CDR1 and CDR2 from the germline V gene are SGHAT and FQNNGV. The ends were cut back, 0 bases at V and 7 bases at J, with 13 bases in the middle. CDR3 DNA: TGTGCCAGCAGCTTAGATTATGGGACTCACCAGCCCCAGCATTTT. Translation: CASSLDYGTHQPQHF. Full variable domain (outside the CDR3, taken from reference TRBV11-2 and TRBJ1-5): EAGVAQSPRYKIIEKRQSVAFWCNPISGHATLYWYQQILGQGPKLLIQFQNNGVVDDSQLPKDRFSAERLKGVDSTLKIQPAKLEDSAVYLCASSLDYGTHQPQHFGDGTRLSIL.